These 8 T cell receptor beta chains share one sample of origin, sequenced in a study of blood T cell repertoires in COVID-19 (dated by TCRdb to the early 2020s). The library relied on the immunoSEQ multiplex PCR assay. Entries here come from immuneACCESS through TCRdb and include only in-frame sequences with V and J called. Some clones fail to appear in such tables; in the studies checked, an unresolved V gene covers under half of the shortfall, and the cause of the remainder is unknown. The sample includes about 120,000 clones, with about 91% observed a single time. The top ten clones comprise around 0.81% of the sample. The sample comprised peripheral blood. The receptor set was obtained from a woman aged 45-65 years with active or convalescent COVID-19.

The chain links TRBV5-1 to TRBJ2-5; 9 bases fit TRBD2. CDR3 length: 16 amino acids. Germline V lookup: CDR1 SGHRS, CDR2 YFSETQ. Losses at the gene ends were 3 bases for V and 3 bases for J; bases not matched to a gene: 9. For the CDR3, the DNA is TGCGCCAGCAGCTCGGGGTTCTTAGCGGGAGAAGAGACCCAGTACTTC. Its translation: CASSSGFLAGEETQYF. The complete variable domain, with remaining parts taken from reference TRBV5-1 and TRBJ2-5, reads KAGVTQTPRYLIKTRGQQVTLSCSPISGHRSVSWYQQTPGQGLQFLFEYFSETQRNKGNFPGRFSGRQFSNSRSEMNVSTLELGDSALYLCASSSGFLAGEETQYFGPGTRLLVL.

V gene TRBV19 combines with J gene TRBJ1-5; 7 positions agree with TRBD1. This CDR3 comprises 15 residues. Looked up from germline, CDR1 is LNHDA and CDR2 is SQIVND (reference sequence). V dropped 0 bases and J dropped 3; count of bases not matched to a gene: 2. The CDR3 DNA reads as TGTGCCAGTAGTATAGAAGGGGGCTACAATCAGCCCCAGCATTTT. This translates into CASSIEGGYNQPQHF.

The J gene is TRBJ1-4, the V gene TRBV18, with D tentatively TRBD1 (5 bases). V lost 1 base to trimming and J lost 5 bases, with 5 bases between them. The germline V gene has CDR1 KGHSH and CDR2 LQKENI. The CDR3 extends over 13 amino acids. The CDR3 loop reads CASSPQGNEKLFF. The CDR3 region has the DNA TGTGCCAGCTCACCACAGGGGAATGAAAAACTGTTTTTT.

This clone came up a few times. The gene calls are TRBV6-5 and TRBJ1-2; D is uncertain. Germline V CDR1 and CDR2: MNHEY, SVGAGI. Trimming removed 0 bases from V and 4 bases from J, with 12 bases in between. CDR3 length: 15 amino acids. CDR3 in DNA: TGTGCCAGCAGTTACTCAGGCAGAGGCTCCTATGGCTACACCTTC. Protein sequence: CASSYSGRGSYGYTF.

The CDR3 spells CAWSPRWGDRNTDTQYF. Written as DNA, the CDR3 is TGTGCCTGGAGCCCCCGGTGGGGGGACAGGAATACAGATACGCAGTATTTT. The rearrangement links TRBV30 to TRBJ2-3; 8 bases match TRBD1. The J segment lost 3 bases and the V segment lost 3 bases, leaving 14 bases of the junction unmatched. The CDR3 extends over 17 amino acids. Germline values: CDR1 GTSNPN, CDR2 SVGIG (reference sequence).

The chain joins TRBV6-2 or TRBV6-3 to TRBJ2-7, with D perhaps matching TRBD2 (5 bases). CDR1 is MNHEY, CDR2 SVGEGT, per germline. Trimming pared 0 bases from V and 3 bases from J, leaving 12 bases between. CDR3 length: 15 amino acids. The CDR3 nucleotides read TGTGCCAGCAGTTACTCGACCTCGGAGGTCTACGAGCAGTACTTC. It encodes CASSYSTSEVYEQYF.

The V call is TRBV10-3, the J call TRBJ1-2; the D is unclear. Trimming shortened V by 4 bases and J by 6 bases, and 12 bases separated the two germline ends. The CDR3 has 13 amino acids. CDR1 and CDR2 (germline): ENHRY, SYGVKD. The CDR3 region is CAISVAGSDGYTF. Here the CDR3 DNA reads TGTGCCATCAGTGTGGCAGGATCGGATGGCTACACCTTC.

The chain recombines TRBV4-3 with TRBJ2-1; no clear D gene. Per germline, CDR1 LGHNA and CDR2 YSLEER. V lost 0 bases, J lost 0 bases, and 9 bases lay in between. The CDR3 runs 16 residues. The CDR3 reads CASSQDSTPSYNEQFF. DNA for the CDR3: TGCGCCAGCAGCCAAGATTCTACCCCCTCCTACAATGAGCAGTTCTTC.